What follows describes a single T cell receptor (beta chain). This sample is drawn from a study of T-cell reconstitution after alpha-beta-depleted transplantation in children. The TCRbeta library incorporated unique molecular identifiers. TCRdb recomputed calls from the PCR reads with MiXCR, one row per CDR3 protein. Of almost 400,000 distinct CDR3 sequences listed, about 20% are singletons. CDR1 is LGHDT, CDR2 YNNKEL, per germline (reference sequence). The CDR3 runs 13 residues. The V end was cut by 4 bases, the J end by 6 bases, with 10 bases between. This rearrangement joins TRBV3-1 to TRBJ1-5; D not certain. Sequencing used PBMCs from the stem cell graft donor, obtained from the stem cell graft. The TCR sequence derives from a human donor who donated a stem cell graft to a child with acute myeloid leukemia. CDR3 protein: CASSPSRGQPQHF. The CDR3, as DNA: TGTGCCAGCAGCCCTTCAAGAGGTCAGCCCCAGCATTTT.